This record covers a single TCR beta chain. The target antigen is unknown. TCRdb redid the calling of the RT-PCR reads with MiXCR, one entry per CDR3 protein. This table holds about 530,000 distinct CDR3 sequences, 10% to 15% found once. The sample originates from a study of response to subunit inactivated influenza vaccine. General study points: Authors suggested that a seasonal influenza vaccination recruits few new T cells each time.

Germline CDR1 is SGHAT and CDR2 is FQDESV (reference sequence). The CDR3 consists of 13 residues. Between the trimmed V and J ends, which lost 3 bases and 5 bases, there was a span of 8 bases. V usage is TRBV11-1 and J usage is TRBJ2-4; tentative D call: TRBD2 (6 bases). The TCR originated in a man aged 45-65 years who received an inactivated influenza vaccine. The source material was PBMCs from blood, sampled more than 35 days after vaccination. The CDR3 nucleotides are TGTGCCAGCAGCTTTACGGGAGAAAACATTCAGTACTTC. Its translation is CASSFTGENIQYF.